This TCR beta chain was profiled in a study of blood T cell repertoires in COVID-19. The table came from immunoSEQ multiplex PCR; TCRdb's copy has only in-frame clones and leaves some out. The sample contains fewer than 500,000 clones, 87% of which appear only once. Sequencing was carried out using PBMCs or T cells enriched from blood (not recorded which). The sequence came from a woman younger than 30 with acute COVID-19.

The CDR3 is CASTRGGARKETQYF. The CDR3 nucleotides are TGCGCCAGCACCCGGGGGGGGGCCCGGAAAGAGACCCAGTACTTC. The chain carries TRBV5-1 and TRBJ2-5; 8 bases are a match to TRBD2. This CDR3 is built from 15 residues. Germline assignment: CDR1 SGHRS and CDR2 YFSETQ. The trim removed 6 bases at V and 3 bases at J, leaving 10 bases unmatched.